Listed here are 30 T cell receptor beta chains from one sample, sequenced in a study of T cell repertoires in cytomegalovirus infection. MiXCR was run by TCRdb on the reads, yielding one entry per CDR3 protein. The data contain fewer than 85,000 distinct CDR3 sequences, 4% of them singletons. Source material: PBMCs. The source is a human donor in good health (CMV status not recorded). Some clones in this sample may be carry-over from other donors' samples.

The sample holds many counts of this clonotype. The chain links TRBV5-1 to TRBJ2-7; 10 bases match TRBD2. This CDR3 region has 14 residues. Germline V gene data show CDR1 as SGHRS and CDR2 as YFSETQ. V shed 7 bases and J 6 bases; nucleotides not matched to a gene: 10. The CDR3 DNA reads TGCGCCAGCGGACCGGGACTAGCGTTTGGCGAGCAGTACTTC. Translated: CASGPGLAFGEQYF.

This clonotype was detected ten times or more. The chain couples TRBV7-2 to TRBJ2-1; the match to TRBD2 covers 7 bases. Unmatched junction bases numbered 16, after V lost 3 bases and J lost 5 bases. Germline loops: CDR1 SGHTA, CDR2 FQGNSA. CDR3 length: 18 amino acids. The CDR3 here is CASSLFPTSAIQNNEQFF. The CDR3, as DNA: TGTGCCAGCAGCTTGTTTCCCACTAGCGCAATCCAGAACAATGAGCAGTTCTTC.

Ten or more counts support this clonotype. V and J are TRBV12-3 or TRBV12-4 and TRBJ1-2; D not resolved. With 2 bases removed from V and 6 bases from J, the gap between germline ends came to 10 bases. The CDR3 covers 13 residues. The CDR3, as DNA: TGTGCCAGCAGTTTACGGGATGATCATGGCTACACCTTC. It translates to CASSLRDDHGYTF.

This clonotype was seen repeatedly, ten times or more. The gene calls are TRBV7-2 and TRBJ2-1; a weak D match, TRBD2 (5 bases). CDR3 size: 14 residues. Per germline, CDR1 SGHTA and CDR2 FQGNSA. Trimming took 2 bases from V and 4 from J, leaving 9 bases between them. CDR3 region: CASSLRLAYNEQFF. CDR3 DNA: TGTGCCAGCAGCTTACGGCTAGCTTACAATGAGCAGTTCTTC.

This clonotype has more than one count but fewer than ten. DNA of the CDR3: TGCAGTGCTAGAGGGGGGACTTACTACGAGCAGTACTTC. It translates to CSARGGTYYEQYF. The rearrangement joins TRBV20-1 to TRBJ2-7, with D possibly being TRBD2 (6 bases). Germline lookup yields CDR1 DFQATT and CDR2 SNEGSKA (reference sequence). This CDR3 spans 13 amino acids. Trimming shortened V by 1 base and J by 3 bases, and 10 bases separated the two germline ends.

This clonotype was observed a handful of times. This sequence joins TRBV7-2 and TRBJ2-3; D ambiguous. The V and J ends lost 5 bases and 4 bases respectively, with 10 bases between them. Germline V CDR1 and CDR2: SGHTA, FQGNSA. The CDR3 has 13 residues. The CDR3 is CASSNRRADTQYF. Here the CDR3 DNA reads TGTGCCAGCAGCAATCGTCGGGCAGATACGCAGTATTTT. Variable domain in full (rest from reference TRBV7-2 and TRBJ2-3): GAGVSQSPSNKVTEKGKDVELRCDPISGHTALYWYRQSLGQGLEFLIYFQGNSAPDKSGLPSDRFSAERTGGSVSTLTIQRTQQEDSAVYLCASSNRRADTQYFGPGTRLTVL.

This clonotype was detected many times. The CDR3 protein is CASSYSIQNTEAFF. In DNA, the CDR3 is TGTGCCAGCAGTTACTCGATCCAGAACACTGAAGCTTTCTTT. This chain joins TRBV6-2 or TRBV6-3 and TRBJ1-1; D unclear. The CDR3 loop spans 14 amino acids. V lost 0 bases, J lost 1 base, and 6 bases lay in between. Germline V gives CDR1 MNHEY, CDR2 SVGEGT.

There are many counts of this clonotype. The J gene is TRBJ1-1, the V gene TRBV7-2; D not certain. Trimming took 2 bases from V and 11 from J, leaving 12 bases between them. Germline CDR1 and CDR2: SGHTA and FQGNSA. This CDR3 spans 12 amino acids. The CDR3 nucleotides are TGTGCCAGCAGCTTAAACGAGTATTTGGCTTTCTTT. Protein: CASSLNEYLAFF. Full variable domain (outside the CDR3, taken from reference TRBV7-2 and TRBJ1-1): GAGVSQSPSNKVTEKGKDVELRCDPISGHTALYWYRQSLGQGLEFLIYFQGNSAPDKSGLPSDRFSAERTGGSVSTLTIQRTQQEDSAVYLCASSLNEYLAFFGQGTRLTVV.

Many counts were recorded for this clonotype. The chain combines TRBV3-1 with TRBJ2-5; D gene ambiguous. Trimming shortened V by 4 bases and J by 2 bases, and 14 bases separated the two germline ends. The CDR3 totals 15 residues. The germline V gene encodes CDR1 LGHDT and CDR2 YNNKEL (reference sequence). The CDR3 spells CASSPNFGPQETQYF. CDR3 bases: TGTGCCAGCAGCCCCAACTTCGGACCGCAAGAGACCCAGTACTTC.

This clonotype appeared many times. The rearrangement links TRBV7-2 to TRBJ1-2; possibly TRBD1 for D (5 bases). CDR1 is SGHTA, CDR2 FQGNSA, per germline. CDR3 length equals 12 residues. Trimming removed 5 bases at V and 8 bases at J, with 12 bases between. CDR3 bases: TGTGCCAGCAGCCCTTGGGGGGGAGGCTACACCTTC. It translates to CASSPWGGGYTF.

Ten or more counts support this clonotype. In nucleotides, the CDR3 is TGTGCCAGCAGTGGGGGCGCGAACACCGGGGAGCTGTTTTTT. This codes for CASSGGANTGELFF. The chain employs TRBV2 and TRBJ2-2; D may be TRBD1 (5 bases). The CDR3 contains 14 residues. The germline CDR1 and CDR2 sequences are SNHLY and FYNNEI. V lost 4 bases and J lost 0, with 6 bases in between.

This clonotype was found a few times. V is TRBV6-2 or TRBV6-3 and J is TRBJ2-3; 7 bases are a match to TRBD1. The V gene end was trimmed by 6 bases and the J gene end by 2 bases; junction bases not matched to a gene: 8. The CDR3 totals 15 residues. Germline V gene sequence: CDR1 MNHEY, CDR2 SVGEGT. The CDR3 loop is CASRLGQSDTDTQYF. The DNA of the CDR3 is TGTGCCAGCAGGCTGGGACAGTCAGACACAGATACGCAGTATTTT.

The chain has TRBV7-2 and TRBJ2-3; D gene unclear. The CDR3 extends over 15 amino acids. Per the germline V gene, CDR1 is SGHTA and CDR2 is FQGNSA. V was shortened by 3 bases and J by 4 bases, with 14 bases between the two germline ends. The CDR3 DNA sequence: TGTGCCAGCAGCTTCCCTCCCCCGCCGGCAGATACGCAGTATTTT. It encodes CASSFPPPPADTQYF.

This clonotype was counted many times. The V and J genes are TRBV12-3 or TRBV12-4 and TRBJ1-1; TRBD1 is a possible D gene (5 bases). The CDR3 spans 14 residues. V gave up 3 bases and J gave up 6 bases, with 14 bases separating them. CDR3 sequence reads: CASSFSAGSSEAFF. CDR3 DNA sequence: TGTGCCAGCAGTTTTTCTGCAGGGTCCTCTGAAGCTTTCTTT.

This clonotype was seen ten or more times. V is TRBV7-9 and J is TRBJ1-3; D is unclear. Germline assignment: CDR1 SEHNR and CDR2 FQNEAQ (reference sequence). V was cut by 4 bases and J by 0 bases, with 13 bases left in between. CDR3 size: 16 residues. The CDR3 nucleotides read TGTGCCAGCAGCTGGTCCCCCAAACACTCTGGAAACACCATATATTTT. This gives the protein CASSWSPKHSGNTIYF.

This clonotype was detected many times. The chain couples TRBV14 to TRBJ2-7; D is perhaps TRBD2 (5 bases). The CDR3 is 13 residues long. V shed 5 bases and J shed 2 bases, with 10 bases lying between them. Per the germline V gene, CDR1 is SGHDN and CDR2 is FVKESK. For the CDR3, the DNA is TGTGCCAGCAGCGCGTCGGGAACCTACGAGCAGTACTTC. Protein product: CASSASGTYEQYF.

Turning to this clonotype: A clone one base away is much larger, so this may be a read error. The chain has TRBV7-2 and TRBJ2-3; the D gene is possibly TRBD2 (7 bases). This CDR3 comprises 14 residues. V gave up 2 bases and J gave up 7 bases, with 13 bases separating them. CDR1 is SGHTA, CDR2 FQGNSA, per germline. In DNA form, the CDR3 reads TGTGCCAGCAGCTTAATGCGGGGGCCAAATACGCAGTATTTT. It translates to CASSLMRGPNTQYF.

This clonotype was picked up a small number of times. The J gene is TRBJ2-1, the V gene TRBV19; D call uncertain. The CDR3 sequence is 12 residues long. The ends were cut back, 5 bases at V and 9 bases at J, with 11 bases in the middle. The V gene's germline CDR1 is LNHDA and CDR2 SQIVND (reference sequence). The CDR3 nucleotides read TGTGCCAGTAGTGGCTTAACCCTTGAGCAGTTCTTC. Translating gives CASSGLTLEQFF.

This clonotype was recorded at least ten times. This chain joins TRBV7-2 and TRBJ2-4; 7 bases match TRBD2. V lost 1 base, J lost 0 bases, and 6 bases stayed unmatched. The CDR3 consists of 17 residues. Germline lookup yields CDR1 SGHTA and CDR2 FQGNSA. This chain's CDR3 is CASSLGTGGLAKNIQYF. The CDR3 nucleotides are TGTGCCAGCAGCTTAGGAACGGGGGGTCTAGCCAAAAACATTCAGTACTTC.

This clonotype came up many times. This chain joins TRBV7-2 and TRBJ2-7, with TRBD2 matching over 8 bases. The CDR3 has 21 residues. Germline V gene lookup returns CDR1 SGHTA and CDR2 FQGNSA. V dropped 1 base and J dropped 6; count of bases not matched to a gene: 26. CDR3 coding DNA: TGTGCCAGCAGCTTAGTCATAGGTGGAATAGCGGGACGGGTCTCCCTACGCGAGCAGTACTTC. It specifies CASSLVIGGIAGRVSLREQYF.

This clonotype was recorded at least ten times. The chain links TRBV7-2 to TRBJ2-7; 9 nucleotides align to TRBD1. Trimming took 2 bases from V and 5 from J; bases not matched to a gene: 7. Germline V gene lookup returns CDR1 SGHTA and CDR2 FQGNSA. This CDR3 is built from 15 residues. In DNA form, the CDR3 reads TGTGCCAGCAGCTTACTAGGACAGGGGATCCACGAGCAGTACTTC. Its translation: CASSLLGQGIHEQYF.

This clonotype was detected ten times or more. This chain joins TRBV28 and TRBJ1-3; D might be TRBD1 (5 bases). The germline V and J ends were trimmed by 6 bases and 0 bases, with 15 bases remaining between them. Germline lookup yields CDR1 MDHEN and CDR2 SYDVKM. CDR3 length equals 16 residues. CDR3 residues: CASRAGDSYSGNTIYF. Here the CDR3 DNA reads TGTGCCAGCAGGGCTGGCGACAGCTACTCTGGAAACACCATATATTTT.

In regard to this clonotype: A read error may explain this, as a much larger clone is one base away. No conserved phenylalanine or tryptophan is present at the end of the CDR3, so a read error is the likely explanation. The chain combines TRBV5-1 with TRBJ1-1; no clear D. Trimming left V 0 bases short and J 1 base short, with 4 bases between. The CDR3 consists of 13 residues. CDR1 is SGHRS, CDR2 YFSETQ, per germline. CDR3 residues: CASSLVTNTEAFL. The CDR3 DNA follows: TGCGCCAGCAGCTTGGTGACGAACACTGAAGCTTTCCTT.

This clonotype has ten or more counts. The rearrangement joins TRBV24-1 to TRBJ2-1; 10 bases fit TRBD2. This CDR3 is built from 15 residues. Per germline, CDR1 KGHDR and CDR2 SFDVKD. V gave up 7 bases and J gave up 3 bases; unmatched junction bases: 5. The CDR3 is CATSQAGGGYNEQFF. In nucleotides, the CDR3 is TGTGCCACCAGCCAAGCGGGAGGGGGCTACAATGAGCAGTTCTTC.

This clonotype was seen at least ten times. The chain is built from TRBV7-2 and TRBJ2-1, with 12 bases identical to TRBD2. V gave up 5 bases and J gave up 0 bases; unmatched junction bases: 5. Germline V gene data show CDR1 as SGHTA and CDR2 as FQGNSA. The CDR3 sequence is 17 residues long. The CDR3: CASSHRLAGVSYNEQFF. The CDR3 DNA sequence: TGTGCCAGCAGCCACCGACTAGCGGGGGTCTCCTACAATGAGCAGTTCTTC. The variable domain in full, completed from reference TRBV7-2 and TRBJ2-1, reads GAGVSQSPSNKVTEKGKDVELRCDPISGHTALYWYRQSLGQGLEFLIYFQGNSAPDKSGLPSDRFSAERTGGSVSTLTIQRTQQEDSAVYLCASSHRLAGVSYNEQFFGPGTRLTVL.

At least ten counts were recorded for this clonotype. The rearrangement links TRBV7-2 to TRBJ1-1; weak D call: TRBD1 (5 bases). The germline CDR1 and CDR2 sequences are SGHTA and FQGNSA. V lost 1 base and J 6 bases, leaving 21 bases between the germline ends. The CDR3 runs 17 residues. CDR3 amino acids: CASSLGPLGAPGSEAFF. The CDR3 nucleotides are TGTGCCAGCAGCTTAGGACCGTTAGGGGCGCCAGGGTCTGAAGCTTTCTTT.

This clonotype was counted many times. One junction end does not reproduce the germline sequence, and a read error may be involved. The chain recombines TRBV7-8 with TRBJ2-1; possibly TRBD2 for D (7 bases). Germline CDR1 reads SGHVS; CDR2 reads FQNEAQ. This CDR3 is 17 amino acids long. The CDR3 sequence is CASSLDSGGATYYEQFF. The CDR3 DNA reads TGTGCCAGCAGCTTAGATTCGGGGGGCGCGACCTACTATGAGCAGTTCTTC. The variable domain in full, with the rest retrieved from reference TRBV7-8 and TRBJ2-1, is GAGVSQSPRYKVAKRGQDVALRCDPISGHVSLFWYQQALGQGPEFLTYFQNEAQLDKSGLPSDRFFAERPEGSVSTLKIQRTQQEDSAVYLCASSLDSGGATYYEQFFGPGTRLTVL.

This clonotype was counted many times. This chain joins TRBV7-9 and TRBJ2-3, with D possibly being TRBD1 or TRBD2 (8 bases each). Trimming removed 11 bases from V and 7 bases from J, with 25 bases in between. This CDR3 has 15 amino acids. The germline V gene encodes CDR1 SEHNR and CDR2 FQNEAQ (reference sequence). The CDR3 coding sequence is TGTGCCGGCCGGGGGGGCCAGGGGGCTCCCTATACGCAGTATTTT. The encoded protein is CAGRGGQGAPYTQYF.

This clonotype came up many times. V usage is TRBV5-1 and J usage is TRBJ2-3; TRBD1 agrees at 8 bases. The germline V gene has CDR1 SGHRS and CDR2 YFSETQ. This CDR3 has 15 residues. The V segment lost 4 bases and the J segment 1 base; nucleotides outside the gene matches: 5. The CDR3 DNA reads TGCGCCAGCAGCGGCAGGGGGCAACGCACAGATACGCAGTATTTT. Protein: CASSGRGQRTDTQYF.

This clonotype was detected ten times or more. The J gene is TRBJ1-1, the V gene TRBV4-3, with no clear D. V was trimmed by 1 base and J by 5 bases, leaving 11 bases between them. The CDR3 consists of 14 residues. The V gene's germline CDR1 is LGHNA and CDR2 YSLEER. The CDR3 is CASSQGPIGTEAFF. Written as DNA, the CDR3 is TGCGCCAGCAGCCAAGGACCGATAGGGACTGAAGCTTTCTTT.